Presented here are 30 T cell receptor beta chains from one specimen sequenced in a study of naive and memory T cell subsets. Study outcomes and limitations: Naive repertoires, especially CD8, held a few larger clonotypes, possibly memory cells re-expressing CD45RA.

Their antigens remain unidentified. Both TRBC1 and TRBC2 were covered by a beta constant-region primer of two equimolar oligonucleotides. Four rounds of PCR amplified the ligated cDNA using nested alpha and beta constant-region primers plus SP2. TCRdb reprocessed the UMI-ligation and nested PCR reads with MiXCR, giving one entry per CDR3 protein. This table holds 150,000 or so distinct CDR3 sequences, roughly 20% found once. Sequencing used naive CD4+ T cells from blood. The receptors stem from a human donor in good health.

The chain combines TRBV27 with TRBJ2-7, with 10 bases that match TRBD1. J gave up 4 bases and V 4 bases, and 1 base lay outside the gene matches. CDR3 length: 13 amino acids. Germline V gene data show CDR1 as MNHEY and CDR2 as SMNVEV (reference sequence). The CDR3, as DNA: TGTGCCAGCAGTTGGGACAGGGGTTACGAGCAGTACTTC. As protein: CASSWDRGYEQYF.

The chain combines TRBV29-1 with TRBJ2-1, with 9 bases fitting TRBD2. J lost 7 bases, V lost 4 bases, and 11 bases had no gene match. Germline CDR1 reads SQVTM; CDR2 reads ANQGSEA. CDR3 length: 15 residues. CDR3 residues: CSVGFRGRAGNEQFF. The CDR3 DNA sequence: TGCAGCGTTGGTTTTCGCGGGAGGGCGGGGAATGAGCAGTTCTTC.

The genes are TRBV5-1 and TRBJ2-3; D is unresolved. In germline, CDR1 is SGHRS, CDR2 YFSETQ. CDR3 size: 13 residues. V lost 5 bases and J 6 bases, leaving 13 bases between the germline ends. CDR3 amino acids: CASRQTGVDTQYF. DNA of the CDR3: TGCGCCAGCAGGCAGACTGGTGTGGATACGCAGTATTTT.

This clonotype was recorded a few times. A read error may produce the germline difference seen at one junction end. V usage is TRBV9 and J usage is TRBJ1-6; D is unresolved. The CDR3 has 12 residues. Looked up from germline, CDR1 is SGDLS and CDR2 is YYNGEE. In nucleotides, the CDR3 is TGTGCCAGCAGCGTAGTGGAAGGGCCCCTGCACTTT. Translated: CASSVVEGPLHF.

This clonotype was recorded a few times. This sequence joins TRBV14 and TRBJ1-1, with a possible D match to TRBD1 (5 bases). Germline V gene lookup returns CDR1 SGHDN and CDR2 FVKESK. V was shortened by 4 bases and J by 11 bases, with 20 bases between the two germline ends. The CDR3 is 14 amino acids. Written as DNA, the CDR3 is TGTGCCAGCAGCCTAGGCATCCAGGGCACCCGGGCTTTCTTT. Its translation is CASSLGIQGTRAFF.

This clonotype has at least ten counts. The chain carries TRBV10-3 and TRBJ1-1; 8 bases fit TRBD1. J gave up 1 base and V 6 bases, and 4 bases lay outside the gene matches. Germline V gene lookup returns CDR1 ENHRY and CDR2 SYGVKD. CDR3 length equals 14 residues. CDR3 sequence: CAIRTGQENTEAFF. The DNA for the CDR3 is TGTGCCATCAGAACGGGACAGGAGAACACTGAAGCTTTCTTT.

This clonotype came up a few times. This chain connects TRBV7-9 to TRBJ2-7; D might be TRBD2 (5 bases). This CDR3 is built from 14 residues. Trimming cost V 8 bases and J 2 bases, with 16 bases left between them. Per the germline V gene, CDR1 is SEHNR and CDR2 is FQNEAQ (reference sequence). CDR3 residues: CASSKLGSPYEQYF. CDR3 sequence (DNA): TGTGCCAGCTCAAAGCTGGGGAGTCCCTACGAGCAGTACTTC.

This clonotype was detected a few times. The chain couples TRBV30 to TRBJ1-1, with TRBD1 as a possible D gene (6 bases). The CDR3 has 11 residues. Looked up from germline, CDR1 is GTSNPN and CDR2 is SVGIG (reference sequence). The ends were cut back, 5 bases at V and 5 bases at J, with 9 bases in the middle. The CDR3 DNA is TGTGCCTGGGGAAGGGGGACTGAAGCTTTCTTT. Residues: CAWGRGTEAFF.

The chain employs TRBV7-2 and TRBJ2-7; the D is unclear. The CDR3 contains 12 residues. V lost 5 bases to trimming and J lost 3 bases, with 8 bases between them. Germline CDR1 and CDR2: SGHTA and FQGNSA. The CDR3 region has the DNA TGTGCCAGCAGCCTACCTGACTACGAGCAGTACTTC. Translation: CASSLPDYEQYF.

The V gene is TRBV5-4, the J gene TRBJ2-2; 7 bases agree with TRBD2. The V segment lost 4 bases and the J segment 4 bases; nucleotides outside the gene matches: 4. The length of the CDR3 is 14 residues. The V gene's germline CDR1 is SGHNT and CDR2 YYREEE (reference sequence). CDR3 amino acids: CASSRWGGTGELFF. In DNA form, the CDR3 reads TGTGCCAGCAGCCGGTGGGGGGGCACCGGGGAGCTGTTTTTT.

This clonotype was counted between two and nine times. CDR3 in DNA: TGCAGTGCGGTCTACATAGGGGCCTCCTACGAGCAGTACTTC. The encoded protein is CSAVYIGASYEQYF. The V gene is TRBV20-1, the J gene TRBJ2-7, with D perhaps matching TRBD1 (5 bases). Germline CDR1 reads DFQATT; CDR2 reads SNEGSKA (reference sequence). The V end was cut by 6 bases, the J end by 0 bases, with 15 bases between. CDR3 length: 14 amino acids.

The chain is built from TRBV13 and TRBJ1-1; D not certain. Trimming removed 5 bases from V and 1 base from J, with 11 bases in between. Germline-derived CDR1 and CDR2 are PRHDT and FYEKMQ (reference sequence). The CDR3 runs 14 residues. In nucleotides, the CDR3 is TGTGCCAGCAGCCCCTTAACAGCGAACACTGAAGCTTTCTTT. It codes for CASSPLTANTEAFF.

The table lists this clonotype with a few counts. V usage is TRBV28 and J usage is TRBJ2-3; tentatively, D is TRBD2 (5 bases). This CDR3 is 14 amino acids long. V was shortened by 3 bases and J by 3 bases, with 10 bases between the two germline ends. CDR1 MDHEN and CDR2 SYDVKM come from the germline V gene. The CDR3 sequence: CASSFVGRTDTQYF. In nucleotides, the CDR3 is TGTGCCAGCAGTTTTGTTGGGAGAACAGATACGCAGTATTTT.

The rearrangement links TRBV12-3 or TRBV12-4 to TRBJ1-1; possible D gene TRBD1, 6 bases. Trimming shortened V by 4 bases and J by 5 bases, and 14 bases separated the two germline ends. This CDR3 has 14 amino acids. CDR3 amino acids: CASSWQGRVTEAFF. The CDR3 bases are TGTGCCAGCAGTTGGCAGGGGCGTGTGACTGAAGCTTTCTTT.

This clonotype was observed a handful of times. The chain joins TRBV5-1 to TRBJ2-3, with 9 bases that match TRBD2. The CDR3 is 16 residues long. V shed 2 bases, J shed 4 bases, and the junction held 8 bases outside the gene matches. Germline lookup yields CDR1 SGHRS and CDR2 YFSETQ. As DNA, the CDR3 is TGCGCCAGCAGCTTTATCAGCGGGAGGTACGCAGATACGCAGTATTTT. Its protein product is CASSFISGRYADTQYF.

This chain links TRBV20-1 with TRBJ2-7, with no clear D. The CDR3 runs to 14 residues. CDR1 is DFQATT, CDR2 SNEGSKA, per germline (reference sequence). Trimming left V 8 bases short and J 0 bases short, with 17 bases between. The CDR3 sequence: CSSMDGWSSYEQYF. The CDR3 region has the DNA TGCAGTTCTATGGACGGATGGAGCTCCTACGAGCAGTACTTC.

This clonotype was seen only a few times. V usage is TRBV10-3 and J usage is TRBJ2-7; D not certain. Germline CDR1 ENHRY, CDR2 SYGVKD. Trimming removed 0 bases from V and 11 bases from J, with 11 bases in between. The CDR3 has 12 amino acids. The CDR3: CAISESGVMEYF. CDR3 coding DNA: TGTGCCATCAGTGAGTCAGGAGTAATGGAGTACTTC.

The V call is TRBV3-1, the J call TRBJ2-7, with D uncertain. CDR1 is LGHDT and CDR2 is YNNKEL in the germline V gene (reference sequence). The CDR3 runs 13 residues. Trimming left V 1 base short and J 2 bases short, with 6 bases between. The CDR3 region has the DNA TGTGCCAGCAGCCAAGGGAGCCCCTACGAGCAGTACTTC. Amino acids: CASSQGSPYEQYF.

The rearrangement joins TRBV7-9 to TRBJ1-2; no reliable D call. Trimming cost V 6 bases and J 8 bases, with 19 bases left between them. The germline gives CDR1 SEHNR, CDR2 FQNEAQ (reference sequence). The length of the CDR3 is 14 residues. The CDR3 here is CASSPTALRAGYTF. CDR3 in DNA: TGTGCCAGCAGTCCTACAGCTTTGAGGGCAGGCTACACCTTC.

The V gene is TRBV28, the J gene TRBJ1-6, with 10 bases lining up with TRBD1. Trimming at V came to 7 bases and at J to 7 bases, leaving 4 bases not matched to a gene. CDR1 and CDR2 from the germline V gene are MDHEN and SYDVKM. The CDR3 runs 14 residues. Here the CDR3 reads CASKQDRGNSPLHF. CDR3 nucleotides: TGTGCCAGCAAACAGGACAGGGGGAATTCACCCCTCCACTTT.

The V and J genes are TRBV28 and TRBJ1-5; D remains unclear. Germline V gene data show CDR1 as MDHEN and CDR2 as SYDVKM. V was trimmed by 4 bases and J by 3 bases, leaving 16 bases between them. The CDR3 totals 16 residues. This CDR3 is CASSYPSRRPNQPQHF. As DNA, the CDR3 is TGTGCCAGCAGTTACCCCTCCCGGAGGCCCAATCAGCCCCAGCATTTT.

CDR3 coding DNA: TGCAGTGCTAGAAGACCCCAGGCCAGAGATTCACCCCTCCACTTT. Residues: CSARRPQARDSPLHF. V is TRBV20-1 and J is TRBJ1-6; D ambiguous. The CDR3 is 15 amino acids. Germline V lookup: CDR1 DFQATT, CDR2 SNEGSKA (reference sequence). V lost 2 bases to trimming and J lost 8 bases, with 16 bases between them.

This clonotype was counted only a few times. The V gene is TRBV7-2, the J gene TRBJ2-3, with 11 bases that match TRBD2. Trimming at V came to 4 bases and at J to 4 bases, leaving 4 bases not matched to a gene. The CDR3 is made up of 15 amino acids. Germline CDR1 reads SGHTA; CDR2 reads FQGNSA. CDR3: CASSSTSGSSDTQYF. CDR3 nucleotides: TGTGCCAGCAGCTCAACTAGCGGGAGCTCAGATACGCAGTATTTT.

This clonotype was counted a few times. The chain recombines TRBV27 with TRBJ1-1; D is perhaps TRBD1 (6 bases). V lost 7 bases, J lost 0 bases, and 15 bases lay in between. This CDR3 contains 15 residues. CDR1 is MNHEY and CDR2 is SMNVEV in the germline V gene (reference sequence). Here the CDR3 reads CASKTKGGLNTEAFF. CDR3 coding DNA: TGTGCCAGCAAGACCAAAGGGGGGCTGAACACTGAAGCTTTCTTT.

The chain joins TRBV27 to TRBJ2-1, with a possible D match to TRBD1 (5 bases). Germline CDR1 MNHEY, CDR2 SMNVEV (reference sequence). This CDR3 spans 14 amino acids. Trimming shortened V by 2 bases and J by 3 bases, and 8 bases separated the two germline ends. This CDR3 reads CASSLGTGYNEQFF. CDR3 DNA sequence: TGTGCCAGCAGTTTAGGTACAGGCTACAATGAGCAGTTCTTC.

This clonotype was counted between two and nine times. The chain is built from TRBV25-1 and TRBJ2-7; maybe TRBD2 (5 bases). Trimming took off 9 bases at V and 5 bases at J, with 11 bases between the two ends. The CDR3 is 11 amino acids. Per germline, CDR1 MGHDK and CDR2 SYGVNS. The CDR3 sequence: CASTGVHEQYF. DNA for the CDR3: TGTGCCAGTACCGGGGTCCACGAGCAGTACTTC.

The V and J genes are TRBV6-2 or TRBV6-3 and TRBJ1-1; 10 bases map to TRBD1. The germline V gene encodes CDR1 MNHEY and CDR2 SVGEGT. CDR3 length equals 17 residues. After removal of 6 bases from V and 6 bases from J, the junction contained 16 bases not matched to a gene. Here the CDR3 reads CASSNLVGTGDSAEAFF. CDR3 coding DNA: TGTGCCAGCAGCAATTTAGTTGGGACAGGGGACTCCGCTGAAGCTTTCTTT.

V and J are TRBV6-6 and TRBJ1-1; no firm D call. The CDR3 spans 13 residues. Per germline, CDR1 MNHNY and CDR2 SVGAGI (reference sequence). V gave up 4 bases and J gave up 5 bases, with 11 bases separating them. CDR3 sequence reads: CASSSYMGTEAFF. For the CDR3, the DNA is TGTGCCAGCAGTTCCTATATGGGAACTGAAGCTTTCTTT.

The CDR3 loop is CASSLTGGPNQPQHF. The CDR3 DNA reads as TGTGCCAGCAGCTTGACAGGGGGACCCAATCAGCCCCAGCATTTT. V gene TRBV7-3 combines with J gene TRBJ1-5; 9 bases map to TRBD1. The junction had 3 bases not matched to a gene; V was cut back by 3 bases and J by 3 bases. Germline CDR1 reads SGHTA; CDR2 reads FQGTGA. CDR3 size: 15 residues. Full variable domain (missing parts from reference TRBV7-3 and TRBJ1-5): GAGVSQTPSNKVTEKGKYVELRCDPISGHTALYWYRQSLGQGPEFLIYFQGTGAADDSGLPNDRFFAVRPEGSVSTLKIQRTERGDSAVYLCASSLTGGPNQPQHFGDGTRLSIL.

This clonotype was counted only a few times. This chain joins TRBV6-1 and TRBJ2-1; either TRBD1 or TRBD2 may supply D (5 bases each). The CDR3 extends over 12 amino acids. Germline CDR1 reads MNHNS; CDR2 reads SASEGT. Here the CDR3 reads CGAGLAHNEQFF. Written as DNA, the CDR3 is TGTGGTGCAGGGTTAGCGCACAATGAGCAGTTCTTC.